The rows below give T cell receptor beta chains drawn from one sample of a study of cytomegalovirus exposure and HLA in healthy donors. Repertoires were generated with immunoSEQ multiplex PCR, while TCRdb's copy carries only in-frame clones and drops some. The profile shows about 210,000 clones, about four fifths of them singletons. Sequenced sample: PBMCs. Receptors originate from a male donor in good health and CMV-seropositive. Both conserved end residues are part of each CDR3. D genes are given only for firm matches. Only some rows state a clone size, as once, few, many or a class for expanded clones.

V gene	clone size	J gene	D gene	CDR3 DNA	CDR3 protein
TRBV18	-	TRBJ2-3	-	TGTGCCAGCTCACTAGGAGGTGCGGGGACCGCAGATACGCAGTATTTT	CASSLGGAGTADTQYF
TRBV19	-	TRBJ2-5	-	TGTGCCAGTAGTGCGCAGGGGTCTAGGGAGACCCAGTACTTC	CASSAQGSRETQYF
TRBV5-6	-	TRBJ2-6	-	TGTGCCAGCAGCTCAGGGACTGGGGCCAACGTCCTGACTTTC	CASSSGTGANVLTF
TRBV11-2	-	TRBJ2-1	TRBD2	TGTGCCAGCAGCTTCACTAGCGGGGGGGCCGGCGAGCAGTTCTTC	CASSFTSGGAGEQFF
TRBV20-1	-	TRBJ2-7	-	TGCAGTTTTCGGGGTTACGAGCAGTACTTC	CSFRGYEQYF
TRBV6-4	-	TRBJ1-6	-	TGTGCCAGCAGTGACTCTTATCCGAGCTCCTATAATTCACCCCTCCACTTT	CASSDSYPSSYNSPLHF
TRBV29-1	-	TRBJ2-1	TRBD2	TGCAGCGTTGAAGATCCCCGGGCGGGAGGGCTGGGAGGTGAGCAGTTCTTC	CSVEDPRAGGLGGEQFF
TRBV29-1	-	TRBJ2-1	-	TGCAGCGTCGAACAAGAGGAGCAGTTCTTC	CSVEQEEQFF
TRBV19	-	TRBJ2-7	TRBD2	TGTGCCAGTAGTATAGACCCTAGCGGGAGTTACGAGCAGTACTTC	CASSIDPSGSYEQYF
TRBV18	-	TRBJ2-7	TRBD1	TGTGCCAGCTCACCCGGACAGGTTAACGAGCAGTACTTC	CASSPGQVNEQYF
TRBV4-3	-	TRBJ2-7	-	TGCGCCAGCAGCCAAGATCGGCTAGCGATGTCCTACGAGCAGTACTTC	CASSQDRLAMSYEQYF
TRBV10-3	once	TRBJ2-7	-	TGTGCCATCAGTGAGTCCGAGAGCTCCTACGAGCAGTACTTC	CAISESESSYEQYF
TRBV19	-	TRBJ1-5	TRBD1	TGTGCCAGTAGTATTTTCGGACAGGGGAATCAGCCCCAGCATTTT	CASSIFGQGNQPQHF
TRBV27	-	TRBJ2-3	TRBD2	TGTGCCAGCGGGGGGGCAGATACGCAGTATTTT	CASGGADTQYF
TRBV18	-	TRBJ1-5	TRBD1	TGTGCCAGCTCCCTGGACAGGGGCCAGCCCCAGCATTTT	CASSLDRGQPQHF
TRBV15	-	TRBJ2-2	-	TGTGCCACCAGCAGAGCATCGACAGGTCGGTCCGGGGAGCTGTTTTTT	CATSRASTGRSGELFF
TRBV7-2	-	TRBJ1-2	TRBD1	TGTGCCAGCAGCTTGGACAGGGGTATCAATGGCTACACCTTC	CASSLDRGINGYTF
TRBV19	-	TRBJ1-5	-	TGCGCCAGTAGTATTTACGGGGGGGGCAATCAGCCCCAGCATTTT	CASSIYGGGNQPQHF
TRBV4-2	few	TRBJ2-3	-	TGTGCCAGCAGCCAAGTGCCCGCGGGGGCCTTAACACAAAGCACAGATACGCAGTATTTT	CASSQVPAGALTQSTDTQYF
TRBV7-6	-	TRBJ2-3	-	TGTGCCAGCAGTCTAATGTCCCTAGGGGCAGATACGCAGTATTTT	CASSLMSLGADTQYF
TRBV6-1	-	TRBJ1-5	-	TGTGCCAGCAGTGAAATACGGGACACCAATCAGCCCCAGCATTTT	CASSEIRDTNQPQHF
TRBV7-9	-	TRBJ1-1	TRBD1	TGTGCCAGCAACCTCAGGGGGGAATGGGGAACTGAAGCTTTCTTT	CASNLRGEWGTEAFF
TRBV5-1	-	TRBJ2-7	TRBD1	TGCGCCAGCAGCGGGACAGGGTTAAGGGGTCTCTACGAGCAGTACTTC	CASSGTGLRGLYEQYF
TRBV19	-	TRBJ2-6	-	TGTGCCAGTAGCCCCGCAGGCTCTGGGGCCAACGTCCTGACTTTC	CASSPAGSGANVLTF
TRBV13	-	TRBJ2-5	TRBD2	TGTGCCAGCAGCCCGCGGGGGATCCAAGAGACCCAGTACTTC	CASSPRGIQETQYF
TRBV7-9	-	TRBJ2-2	TRBD1	TGTTCCAGCAGCTTAGGGGACAGGGGGCCCACCGGGGAGCTGTTTTTT	CSSSLGDRGPTGELFF
TRBV19	few	TRBJ1-4	-	TGTGCCAGTAGTAGTCTCGAGGCGGGGAGGGATGAAAAACTGTTTTTT	CASSSLEAGRDEKLFF
TRBV5-6	-	TRBJ2-4	TRBD1	TGTGCCAGCAGGACAGGGGCGGTAGAAAACATTCAGTACTTC	CASRTGAVENIQYF
TRBV7-3	few	TRBJ2-3	-	TGTGCCAGCAGCTCCACTTCCACAGATACGCAGTATTTT	CASSSTSTDTQYF
TRBV4-1	-	TRBJ2-7	-	TGCGCCAGCAGCCAAAACAGGGCCCCAAACGAGCAGTACTTC	CASSQNRAPNEQYF
TRBV2	-	TRBJ2-1	-	TGTGCCAGCAGCATCTTCAGCTCCTACAATGAGCAGTTCTTC	CASSIFSSYNEQFF
TRBV18	-	TRBJ2-2	TRBD2	TGTGCCAGCTCACCTCTAGCGGTTAGTGGCACCGGGGAGCTGTTTTTT	CASSPLAVSGTGELFF
TRBV10-3	-	TRBJ1-1	TRBD1	TGTGCCATCAGTGAGGGACAGGGGGCGCAGAGCACTGAAGCTTTCTTT	CAISEGQGAQSTEAFF
TRBV6-6	-	TRBJ1-3	-	TGTGCCAGCAGTTCCCCCAGCCCTACTAGTAGAAACACCATATATTTT	CASSSPSPTSRNTIYF
TRBV6-6	once	TRBJ2-7	TRBD2	TGTGCCAGCAGACCACTAGCGGGATACTACGAGCAGTACTTC	CASRPLAGYYEQYF
TRBV9	-	TRBJ2-7	-	TGTGCCAGCAGCGTAGAGGTGGGCCTGGGCTACGAGCAGTACTTC	CASSVEVGLGYEQYF
TRBV2	-	TRBJ1-1	-	TGTGCCAGCATGAGGGGGGAGGGGGTCCGGGCTTTCTTT	CASMRGEGVRAFF
TRBV7-6	-	TRBJ2-5	-	TGTGCCAGCAGCTTAGCCCCGGAGCAAGAGACCCAGTACTTC	CASSLAPEQETQYF
TRBV19	-	TRBJ2-1	TRBD2	TGTGCCAGTAGTGCAACTCTAGCGGGAGGGCTGTGGAATGAGCAGTTCTTC	CASSATLAGGLWNEQFF
TRBV19	-	TRBJ1-2	-	TGTGCCAGTAGTAGGGCGAGGGCGTTAGGGAACTATGGCTACACCTTC	CASSRARALGNYGYTF
TRBV4-1	-	TRBJ2-7	-	TGCGCCAGCAGCCAAGGGACAACTTCTCCGTACGAGCAGTACTTC	CASSQGTTSPYEQYF
TRBV5-1	-	TRBJ2-3	-	TGCGCCAGCAGCCTTGCCGGGGAAGATACGCAGTATTTT	CASSLAGEDTQYF